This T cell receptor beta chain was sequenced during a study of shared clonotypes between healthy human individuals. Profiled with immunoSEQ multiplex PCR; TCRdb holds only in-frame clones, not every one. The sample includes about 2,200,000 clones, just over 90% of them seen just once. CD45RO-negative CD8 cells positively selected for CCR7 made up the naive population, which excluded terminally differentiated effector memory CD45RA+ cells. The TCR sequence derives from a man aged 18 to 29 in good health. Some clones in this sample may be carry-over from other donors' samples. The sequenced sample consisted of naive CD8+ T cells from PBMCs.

CDR3 nucleotides: TGCGCCAGCAGCGCATACTCCGGGACAGAGACCTACAATGAGCAGTTCTTC. Amino acid sequence: CASSAYSGTETYNEQFF. J is TRBJ2-1 and V is TRBV5-1; TRBD1 aligns across 7 bases. This CDR3 spans 17 amino acids. Germline V gene sequence: CDR1 SGHRS, CDR2 YFSETQ. J was trimmed by 2 bases and V by 4 bases; bases with no gene match: 12.